This T cell receptor (beta chain) was sequenced in a study of T-cell memory formation after mild COVID-19. For the study at large: TCR clustering was largely donor specific.

From germline, CDR1 is SGHDT and CDR2 YYEEEE. CDR3 length equals 16 residues. With 0 bases removed from V and 5 bases from J, the gap between germline ends came to 18 bases. As concerns this clonotype: What it binds is not known.

The 5'RACE method, run with constant-segment primers, produced TCR alpha and TCR beta cDNA libraries (carrying sample barcodes and UMIs). TCRdb processed the 5' RACE reads anew with MiXCR; each CDR3 protein has one entry. Of 100,000 or so distinct CDR3 sequences in the sample, 11% were seen once. The study's findings and limits: Mostly located in CM and EM were contracting CD4+ clones, with contracting CD8+ clones located in EMRA.

This chain joins TRBV5-6 and TRBJ2-7, with TRBD2 as a possible D gene (5 bases). Material: PBMCs or a T cell subset sorted from them (not recorded which). This TCR came from a man in his late teens or twenties who had mild COVID-19 (a few samples of this study predate the infection). Cell type and time point are not known. The DNA for the CDR3 is TGTGCCAGCAGCTTGGGGGGTGCGGAGGAACTCGACGAGCAGTACTTC. Translation: CASSLGGAEELDEQYF.